This T cell receptor beta chain was sequenced in a study of cytomegalovirus exposure and HLA in healthy donors. General study points: The investigators catalogued 150 to 200 TCR beta chains as cytomegalovirus-associated.

Concerning this clone itself: What it recognizes is unknown.

PCR was performed using 60 Vbeta and 13 Jbeta primers. TCRdb's table, derived via immunoSEQ multiplex PCR, lists solely in-frame clones and lacks some. The profile shows 150,000 or so clones, about 65% of them singletons. This receptor was identified in a man in his forties in good health and CMV-seropositive. The sample taken for sequencing was PBMCs.

The CDR3 here is CASSERGGTDGYTF. The CDR3 DNA follows: TGTGCCAGCAGTGAACGGGGGGGAACCGATGGCTACACCTTC. This sequence joins TRBV2 and TRBJ1-2; weak D call: TRBD1 (5 bases). This CDR3 is built from 14 residues. The germline CDR1 and CDR2 sequences are SNHLY and FYNNEI. The V end lost 2 bases, the J end lost 6 bases, and 13 bases lay between the germline ends.